The present T cell receptor beta chain was sequenced within a study of blood T cell repertoires in COVID-19. CDR3 length equals 16 residues. Germline CDR1 MNHEY, CDR2 SVGAGI. With 0 bases clipped from V and 5 bases from J, the junction kept 7 bases outside the gene matches. Authors' methods: Estimation of nucleated cell counts relied on the amplification of reference gene primers. Sequencing used immunoSEQ multiplex PCR; TCRdb keeps in-frame clones, though not all of them. From that table come the V and J calls and clone size; the DNA was used to work out D and trimming. The data contain some 220,000 clones, about 87% of them singletons. Participant-reported clinical history was the basis for cohort assignment.

The chain employs TRBV6-5 and TRBJ2-5; 9 bases fit TRBD2. This TCR was sampled from a woman in her 30s who had recovered from COVID-19. Sequenced input: PBMCs or T cells enriched from blood (not recorded which). CDR3 protein: CASSYSRAGGRETQYF. DNA for the CDR3: TGTGCCAGCAGTTACTCGAGAGCGGGGGGACGGGAGACCCAGTACTTC.